This T cell receptor beta chain was sequenced during a study of T cells expressing NK-cell markers. Comments on this clonotype: Its antigen is not known.

Whole-study results and caveats: In several donors, dominant clonotypes made up roughly 28.3-65% of CD3+CD56-NKG2C+ cells.

The CDR3 length is 15 residues. The V gene's germline CDR1 is LGHNA and CDR2 YNFKEQ. TCRdb re-called the 5' RACE reads, yielding one record per CDR3 amino acid sequence without DNA. This table lists about 300,000 distinct CDR3 sequences. The source material was blood T cells: a sorted CD56 or NKG2C T cell subset, CD4+ or CD8+ T cells, or bulk PBMC T cells (not recorded which). The sequence derives from a woman aged 18-70 years in good health. The chain couples TRBV4-2 to TRBJ2-5; TCRdb proposes TRBD2, but this gene call is untestable without DNA. CDR3 sequence: CASSQAAGGGETQYF.